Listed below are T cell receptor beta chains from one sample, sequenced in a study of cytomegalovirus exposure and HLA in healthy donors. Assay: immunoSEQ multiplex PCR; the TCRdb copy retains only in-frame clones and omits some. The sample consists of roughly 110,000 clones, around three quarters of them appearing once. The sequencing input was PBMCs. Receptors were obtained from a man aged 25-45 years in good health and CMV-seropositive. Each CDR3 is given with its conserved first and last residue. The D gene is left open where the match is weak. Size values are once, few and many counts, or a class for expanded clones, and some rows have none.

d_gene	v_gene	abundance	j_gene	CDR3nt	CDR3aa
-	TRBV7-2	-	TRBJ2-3	TGTGCCAGCAGCTTAAGGCTAGCGTCCGATACGCAGTATTTT	CASSLRLASDTQYF
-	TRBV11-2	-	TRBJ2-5	TGTGCCAGCAGCCTCCTCAGGGGGGCCCAAGAGACCCAGTACTTC	CASSLLRGAQETQYF
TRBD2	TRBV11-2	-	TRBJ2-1	TGTGCCAGCAGCTTGGGGGGGGGAGGCTACAATGAGCAGTTCTTC	CASSLGGGGYNEQFF
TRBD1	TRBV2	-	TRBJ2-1	TGTGCCAGCAGTGAAGCAGGGACAGCTTACAATGAGCAGTTCTTC	CASSEAGTAYNEQFF
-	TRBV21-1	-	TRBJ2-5	TGTGCCAGCAGCAAAGAGAGGACAGAGCAAGAGACCCAGTACTTC	CASSKERTEQETQYF
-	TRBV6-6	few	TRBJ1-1	TGTGCCAGCAGTGGAGGGACGAACACTGAAGCTTTCTTT	CASSGGTNTEAFF
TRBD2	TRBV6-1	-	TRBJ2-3	TGTGCCAGCAGTGAGACTAGCGGGGCCCCGGATACGCAGTATTTT	CASSETSGAPDTQYF
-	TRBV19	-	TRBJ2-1	TGTGCCAGTACCCCGGGGTACAATGAGCAGTTCTTC	CASTPGYNEQFF
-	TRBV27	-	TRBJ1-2	TGTGCCAGCAGGTCCGGGACTCAGGTTGACTATGGCTACACCTTC	CASRSGTQVDYGYTF
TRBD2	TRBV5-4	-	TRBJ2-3	TGTGCCAGCAGCCCGCAAGGGAGCGGGGGGAACACAGATACGCAGTATTTT	CASSPQGSGGNTDTQYF
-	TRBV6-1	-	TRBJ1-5	TGTGCCAGCAGTGAATCGGGGGGCAATCAGCCCCAGCATTTT	CASSESGGNQPQHF
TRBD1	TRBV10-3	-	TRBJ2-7	TGTGCCATCAGGGACAGGGTCTACGAGCAGTACTTC	CAIRDRVYEQYF
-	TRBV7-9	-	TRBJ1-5	TGTTCCAGCAGCATCAGGAATCAGCCCCAGCATTTT	CSSSIRNQPQHF
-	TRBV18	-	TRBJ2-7	TGTGCCAGCTCACCCTCCACGGGGGTAGGCTACGAGCAGTACTTC	CASSPSTGVGYEQYF
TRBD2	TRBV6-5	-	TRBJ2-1	TGTGCCAGCAGTTACTCACCGGGGGGGGACAATGAGCAGTTCTTC	CASSYSPGGDNEQFF
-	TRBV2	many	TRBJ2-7	TGTGCCAGCAGTCAAGCGGGGGACAGCACCTACGAGCAGTACTTC	CASSQAGDSTYEQYF
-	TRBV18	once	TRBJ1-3	TGTGCCAGCTCACCGAGAGGAATATCTGGAAACACCATATATTTT	CASSPRGISGNTIYF
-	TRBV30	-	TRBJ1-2	TGTGCCTGGAGTGATACGTGGGGCAGGGGAGTAGGTGGCTACACCTTC	CAWSDTWGRGVGGYTF
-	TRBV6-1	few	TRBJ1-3	TGTGCCAGCAGTGAAGGGCCAGAACCTGGAAACACCATATATTTT	CASSEGPEPGNTIYF
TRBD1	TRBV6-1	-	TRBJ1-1	TGTGCCAGTAGTGAAGGACAGGGTCGGAACACTGAAGCTTTCTTT	CASSEGQGRNTEAFF
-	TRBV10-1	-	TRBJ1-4	TGCGCCAGCAGTGAACAGTCCTTCCCCGGAAAACTGTTTTTT	CASSEQSFPGKLFF
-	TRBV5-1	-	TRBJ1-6	TGCGCCAGCAGCCTGCGTGACAGCTCCTATAATTCACCCCTCCACTTT	CASSLRDSSYNSPLHF
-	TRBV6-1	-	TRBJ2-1	TGTGCCAGCAGTGAACTAGTGTCCCTCTCCCCACTCTTC	CASSELVSLSPLF
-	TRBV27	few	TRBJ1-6	TGTGCCAGCAGTTTCCGGGGCTATAATTCACCCCTCCACTTT	CASSFRGYNSPLHF
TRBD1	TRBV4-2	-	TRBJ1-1	TGTGCCAGCAGCTCGCAACAGGGGATGAACACTGAAGCTTTCTTT	CASSSQQGMNTEAFF
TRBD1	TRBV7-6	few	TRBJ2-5	TGTGCCAGCAGCCCGATTGACAGGGGAGAGACCCAGTACTTC	CASSPIDRGETQYF
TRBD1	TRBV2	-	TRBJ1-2	TGTGCCAGCAGCCTCGGGACAGGGAGGAGTGGATATGGCTACACCTTC	CASSLGTGRSGYGYTF
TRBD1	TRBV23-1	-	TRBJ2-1	TGCGCCAGCAGTCAACCGACGGGACAGCTACTTATGGAGCAGTTCTTC	CASSQPTGQLLMEQFF
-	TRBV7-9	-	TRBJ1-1	TGTGCCAGCATTAACTCAGGGGCCACTGAAGCTTTCTTT	CASINSGATEAFF
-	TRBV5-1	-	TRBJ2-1	TGCGCCAGCAGCCCCAGGGGGACTCAGGGGCAGTTCTTC	CASSPRGTQGQFF
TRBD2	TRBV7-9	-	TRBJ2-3	TGTGCCAGCAGCTTGCTAGCGGTAAGCACAGATACGCAGTATTTT	CASSLLAVSTDTQYF
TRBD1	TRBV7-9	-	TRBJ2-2	TGTGCCAGCAGCAACCGGAACAGGGGACCGAGGACCGGGGAGCTGTTTTTT	CASSNRNRGPRTGELFF